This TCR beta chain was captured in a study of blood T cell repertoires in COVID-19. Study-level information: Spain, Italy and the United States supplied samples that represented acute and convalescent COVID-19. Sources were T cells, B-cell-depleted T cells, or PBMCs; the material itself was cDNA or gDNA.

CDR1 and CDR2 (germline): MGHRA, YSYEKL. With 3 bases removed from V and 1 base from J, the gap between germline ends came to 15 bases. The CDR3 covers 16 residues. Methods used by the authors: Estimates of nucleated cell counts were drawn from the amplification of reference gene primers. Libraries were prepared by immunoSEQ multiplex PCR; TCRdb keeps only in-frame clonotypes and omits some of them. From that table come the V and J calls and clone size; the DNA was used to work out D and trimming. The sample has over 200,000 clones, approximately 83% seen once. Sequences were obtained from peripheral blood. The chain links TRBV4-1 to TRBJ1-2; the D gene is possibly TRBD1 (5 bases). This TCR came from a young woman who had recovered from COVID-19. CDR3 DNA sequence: TGCGCCAGCAGCCAGGGGGGTGGAAGGGGTAACTATGGCTACACCTTC. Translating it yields CASSQGGGRGNYGYTF.